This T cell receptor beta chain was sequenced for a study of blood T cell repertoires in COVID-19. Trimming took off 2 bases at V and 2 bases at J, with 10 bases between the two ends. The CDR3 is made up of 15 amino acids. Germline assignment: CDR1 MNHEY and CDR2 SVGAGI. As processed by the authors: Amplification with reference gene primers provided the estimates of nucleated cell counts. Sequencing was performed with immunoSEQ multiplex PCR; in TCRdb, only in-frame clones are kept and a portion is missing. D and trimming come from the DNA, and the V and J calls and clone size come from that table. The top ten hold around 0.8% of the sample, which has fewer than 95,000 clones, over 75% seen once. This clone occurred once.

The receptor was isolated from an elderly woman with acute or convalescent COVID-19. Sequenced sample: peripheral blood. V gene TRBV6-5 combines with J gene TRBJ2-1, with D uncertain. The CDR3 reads CASSYDGRTYNEQFF. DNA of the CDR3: TGTGCCAGCAGTTACGATGGTAGAACCTACAATGAGCAGTTCTTC.